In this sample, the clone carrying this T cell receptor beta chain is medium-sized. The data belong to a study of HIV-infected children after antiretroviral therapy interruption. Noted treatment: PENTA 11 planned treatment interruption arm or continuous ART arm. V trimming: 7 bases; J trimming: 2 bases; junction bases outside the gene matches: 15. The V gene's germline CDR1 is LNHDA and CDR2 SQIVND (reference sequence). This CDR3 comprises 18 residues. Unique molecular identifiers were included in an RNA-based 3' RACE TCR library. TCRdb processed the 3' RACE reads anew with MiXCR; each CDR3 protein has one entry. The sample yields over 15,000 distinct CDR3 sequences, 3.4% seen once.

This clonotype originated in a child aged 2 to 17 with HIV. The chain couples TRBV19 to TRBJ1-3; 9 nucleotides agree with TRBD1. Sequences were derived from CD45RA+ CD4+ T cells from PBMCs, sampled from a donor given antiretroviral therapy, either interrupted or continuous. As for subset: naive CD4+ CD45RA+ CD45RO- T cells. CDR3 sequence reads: CASIRTGAVSNAGNTIYF. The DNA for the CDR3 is TGTGCCAGTATAAGGACAGGGGCGGTCTCCAACGCTGGAAACACCATATATTTT.